Shown below are 17 T cell receptor beta chains from a single sample sequenced in a study of OX40 agonist ivuxolimab in advanced cancers. Generated by immunoSEQ multiplex PCR, the TCRdb table keeps only in-frame clones and is missing some. Here the sample spans 30,000 to 40,000 clones, approximately 80% being singletons. The sample consisted of CD4+ or CD8+ T cells sorted from blood, taken in a trial of the OX40 agonist ivuxolimab. All receptors derive from an adult with an advanced solid tumor such as melanoma, head and neck, liver or kidney cancer.

The rearrangement uses TRBV6-1 and TRBJ1-1; D might be TRBD1 (6 bases). This CDR3 is 14 amino acids long. CDR1 MNHNS and CDR2 SASEGT come from the germline V gene. Trimming took off 5 bases at V and 1 base at J, with 11 bases between the two ends. In nucleotides, the CDR3 is TGTGCCAGCAGTACAAAGACAGGGAACACTGAAGCTTTCTTT. Protein sequence: CASSTKTGNTEAFF.

In regard to this clone: Relative to the germline gene, one junction end is altered; a read error may explain this. The chain couples TRBV28 to TRBJ2-3; D tentatively fits TRBD1 or TRBD2 (5 bases each). From germline, CDR1 is MDHEN and CDR2 SYDVKM. The CDR3 is 14 amino acids. The CDR3 coding sequence is TGTGCCAGCAGTTTTAAACCCGGGACCTCGGATGCCCTTTTT. Residues: CASSFKPGTSDALF.

The rearrangement links TRBV5-4 to TRBJ1-4; the D gene is possibly TRBD1 (6 bases). The germline V gene encodes CDR1 SGHNT and CDR2 YYREEE (reference sequence). The length of the CDR3 is 17 residues. V gave up 3 bases and J gave up 0 bases, with 15 bases separating them. CDR3 region: CASSSYRATATNEKLFF. The CDR3 nucleotides are TGTGCCAGCAGCTCCTACAGGGCTACTGCAACTAATGAAAAACTGTTTTTT.

Remarks on this clone: At one boundary the junction diverges from the germline segment, which might be a read error. The V gene is TRBV7-3, the J gene TRBJ1-1; unclear D gene. The CDR3 runs to 13 residues. Germline assignment: CDR1 SGHTA and CDR2 FQGTGA. The CDR3, as DNA: TGTGCCAGCAGCTTTTCAGAGGGAACTGAAGCTTCCTTT. This sequence encodes CASSFSEGTEASF.

CDR3 sequence: CASSVTPGDVGELFF. The CDR3 DNA reads TGTGCCAGCAGCGTAACTCCAGGGGATGTCGGGGAGCTGTTTTTT. The chain employs TRBV9 and TRBJ2-2; perhaps TRBD1 as D (6 bases). Germline values: CDR1 SGDLS, CDR2 YYNGEE. This CDR3 spans 15 amino acids. V shed 1 base and J shed 7 bases, with 14 bases lying between them.

The rearrangement uses TRBV30 and TRBJ1-2; 7 bases are shared with TRBD1. The V segment lost 4 bases and the J segment 4 bases; nucleotides outside the gene matches: 6. The CDR3 has 13 amino acids. Germline V gene data show CDR1 as GTSNPN and CDR2 as SVGIG (reference sequence). CDR3 DNA: TGTGCCTGGACCGGACAGGACCTCTATGGCTACACCTTC. Its protein is CAWTGQDLYGYTF.

Points on this clone: This sample includes further DNA sequences coding for the same CDR3. The chain links TRBV5-1 to TRBJ2-5; no definite D call. Trimming pared 1 base from V and 5 bases from J, leaving 6 bases between. The CDR3 contains 12 residues. Germline loops: CDR1 SGHRS, CDR2 YFSETQ. CDR3 bases: TGCGCCAGCAGCTTGTCACAGGAGACCCAGTACTTC. Amino acid sequence: CASSLSQETQYF.

This chain connects TRBV25-1 to TRBJ1-2; 8 positions agree with TRBD1. Trimming took 4 bases from V and 0 from J; bases not matched to a gene: 4. CDR3 length: 15 residues. CDR1 and CDR2 from the germline V gene are MGHDK and SYGVNS. The chain's CDR3 is CASSAGDRTNYGYTF. The CDR3 bases are TGTGCCAGCAGTGCTGGGGACAGGACTAACTATGGCTACACCTTC.

V and J are TRBV5-1 and TRBJ1-1; a possible D gene is TRBD1 (6 bases). Trimming removed 2 bases at V and 7 bases at J, with 9 bases between. This CDR3 has 12 residues. Per the germline V gene, CDR1 is SGHRS and CDR2 is YFSETQ. DNA of the CDR3: TGCGCCAGCAGCTTAGGGGGGGTTGAAGCTTTCTTT. This translates into CASSLGGVEAFF.

The chain joins TRBV5-1 to TRBJ1-2, with D unresolved. Trimming stripped 4 bases from V and 2 bases from J, with 15 bases between. Germline V gene sequence: CDR1 SGHRS, CDR2 YFSETQ. The CDR3 extends over 15 amino acids. The CDR3 loop is CASSNSGLNNYGYTF. The CDR3 bases are TGCGCCAGCAGCAACTCCGGACTCAACAACTATGGCTACACCTTC. The full variable domain, completed using reference TRBV5-1 and TRBJ1-2, is KAGVTQTPRYLIKTRGQQVTLSCSPISGHRSVSWYQQTPGQGLQFLFEYFSETQRNKGNFPGRFSGRQFSNSRSEMNVSTLELGDSALYLCASSNSGLNNYGYTFGSGTRLTVV.

The chain recombines TRBV5-6 with TRBJ2-5; D gene uncertain. The CDR3 contains 13 residues. CDR1 is SGHDT and CDR2 is YYEEEE in the germline V gene. Trimming took off 4 bases at V and 4 bases at J, with 11 bases between the two ends. CDR3 sequence reads: CASSLMKGETQYF. The CDR3 nucleotides read TGTGCCAGCAGCCTAATGAAAGGAGAGACCCAGTACTTC.

The chain joins TRBV11-3 to TRBJ2-2; D is possibly TRBD1 (6 bases). CDR1 and CDR2 (germline): SGHNT, YENEEA. V was shortened by 1 base and J by 4 bases, with 10 bases between the two germline ends. This CDR3 comprises 15 residues. The CDR3 protein is CASSLGGTTTGELFF. Written as DNA, the CDR3 is TGTGCCAGCAGCTTAGGAGGGACAACCACCGGGGAGCTGTTTTTT.

The V and J genes are TRBV9 and TRBJ1-4; no clear D gene. Trimming shortened V by 3 bases and J by 0 bases, and 27 bases separated the two germline ends. CDR3 size: 21 residues. Germline CDR1 is SGDLS and CDR2 is YYNGEE. CDR3 nucleotides: TGTGCCAGCAGCGCAATCTCGACCCTCCTTATCGGTGGAGCAACTAATGAAAAACTGTTTTTT. It translates to CASSAISTLLIGGATNEKLFF.

The V call is TRBV6-5, the J call TRBJ2-3, with D perhaps TRBD1 (6 bases). This CDR3 has 13 amino acids. V was trimmed by 5 bases and J by 5 bases, leaving 11 bases between them. Germline V gene lookup returns CDR1 MNHEY and CDR2 SVGAGI. The DNA of the CDR3 is TGTGCCAGCAGTGAAACGACAGGAGATACGCAGTATTTT. Its protein is CASSETTGDTQYF.

The rearrangement links TRBV4-2 to TRBJ1-2; a weak D match, TRBD1 (6 bases). The CDR3 is 16 amino acids. V dropped 7 bases and J dropped 2 bases, with 20 bases sitting between them. Germline loops: CDR1 LGHNA, CDR2 YNFKEQ. CDR3 sequence reads: CASTIKPTGTNYGYTF. CDR3 coding DNA: TGTGCCAGCACCATAAAACCAACAGGGACCAACTATGGCTACACCTTC.

The J gene is TRBJ1-4, the V gene TRBV18; 11 bases map to TRBD1. J lost 2 bases, V lost 3 bases, and 8 bases had no gene match. CDR1 is KGHSH and CDR2 is LQKENI in the germline V gene. This CDR3 comprises 18 residues. The CDR3, as DNA: TGTGCCAGCTCACCCCGGACAGGGGGCAGAAATACTAATGAAAAACTGTTTTTT. It encodes CASSPRTGGRNTNEKLFF.

The V and J genes are TRBV5-6 and TRBJ1-3; weak D call: TRBD1 (5 bases). The CDR3 is 18 residues long. V was trimmed by 2 bases and J by 0 bases, leaving 18 bases between them. CDR1 SGHDT and CDR2 YYEEEE come from the germline V gene. CDR3 nucleotides: TGTGCCAGCAGCTTAACCAGGGAGCACAACCTCTCTGGAAACACCATATATTTT. This sequence encodes CASSLTREHNLSGNTIYF.